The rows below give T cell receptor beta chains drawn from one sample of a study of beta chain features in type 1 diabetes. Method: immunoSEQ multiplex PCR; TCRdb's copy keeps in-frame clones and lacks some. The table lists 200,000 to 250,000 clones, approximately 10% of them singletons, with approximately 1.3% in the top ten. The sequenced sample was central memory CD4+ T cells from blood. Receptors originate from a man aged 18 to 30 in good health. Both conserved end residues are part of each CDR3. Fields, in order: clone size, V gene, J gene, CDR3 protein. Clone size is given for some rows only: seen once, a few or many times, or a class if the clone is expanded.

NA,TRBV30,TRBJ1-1,CAWKSGVNTEAFF
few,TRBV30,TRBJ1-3,CAWSAGQVSGNTIYF
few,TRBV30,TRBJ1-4,CAWSVTGANEKLFF
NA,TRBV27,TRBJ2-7,CASSLLAGDHEQYF
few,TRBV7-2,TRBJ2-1,CASSPIAGDEQFF
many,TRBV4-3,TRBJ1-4,CASSQDRPEGEKLFF
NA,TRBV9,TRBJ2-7,CASSGDPSGYEQYF
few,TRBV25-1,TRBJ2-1,CASSPARTSDGEQFF
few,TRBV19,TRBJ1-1,CATDRQNTEAFF
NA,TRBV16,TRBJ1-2,CASSQMDRGQDGYTF
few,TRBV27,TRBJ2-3,CASSRGLAGLTDTQYF
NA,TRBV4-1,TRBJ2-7,CASSQDGVCWCVYEQYF
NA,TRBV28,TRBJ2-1,CASSPPSSYNEQFF
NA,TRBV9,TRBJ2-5,CASSGAGLADEETQYF
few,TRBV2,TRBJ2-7,CASSLQGAHEQYF
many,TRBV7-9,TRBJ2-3,CASSDDSTSTDTQYF
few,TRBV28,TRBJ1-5,CASAFGRRYSNQPQHF
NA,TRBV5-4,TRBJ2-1,CASSPGLAGGNEQFF
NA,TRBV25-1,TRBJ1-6,CASSGGSSYNSPLHF
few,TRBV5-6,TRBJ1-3,CASSGTETSGNTIYF
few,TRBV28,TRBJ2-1,CASSSRLGDEQFF
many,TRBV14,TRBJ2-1,CASSLSLASGLNEQFF
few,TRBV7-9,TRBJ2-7,CASSSGLAGGYEQYF
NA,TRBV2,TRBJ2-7,CASRARIEQYF
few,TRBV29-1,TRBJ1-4,CSVGPPGGTNEKLFF
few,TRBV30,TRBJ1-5,CAWNDYSNQPQHF
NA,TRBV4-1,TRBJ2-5,CASSQGQGGRETQYF
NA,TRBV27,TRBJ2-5,CASSFSGDGETQYF
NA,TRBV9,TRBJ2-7,CASSPGLAGMPYF